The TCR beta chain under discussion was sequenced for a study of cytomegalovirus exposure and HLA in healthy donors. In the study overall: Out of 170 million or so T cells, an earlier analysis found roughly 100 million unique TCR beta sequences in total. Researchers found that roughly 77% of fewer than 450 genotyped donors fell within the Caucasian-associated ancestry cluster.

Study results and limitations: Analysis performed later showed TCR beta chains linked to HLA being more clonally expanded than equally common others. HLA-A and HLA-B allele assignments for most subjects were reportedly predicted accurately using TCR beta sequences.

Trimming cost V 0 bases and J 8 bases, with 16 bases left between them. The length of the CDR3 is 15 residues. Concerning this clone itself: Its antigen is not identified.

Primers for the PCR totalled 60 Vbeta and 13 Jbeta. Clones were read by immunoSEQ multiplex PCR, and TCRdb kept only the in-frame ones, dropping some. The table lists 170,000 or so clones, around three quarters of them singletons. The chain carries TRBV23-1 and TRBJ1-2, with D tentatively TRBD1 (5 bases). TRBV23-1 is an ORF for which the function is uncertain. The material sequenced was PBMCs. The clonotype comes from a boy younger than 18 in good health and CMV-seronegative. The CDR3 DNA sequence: TGCGCCAGCAGTCAATCGGGCAGGGTTTTAGGAGGCTACACCTTC. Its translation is CASSQSGRVLGGYTF.